One and the same sample provided the 25 T cell receptor beta chains below, sequenced in a study of blood T cell repertoires in COVID-19. Libraries were prepared by immunoSEQ multiplex PCR; TCRdb keeps only in-frame clonotypes and omits some of them. This table has 210,000 or so clones, about four fifths appearing once. The sequenced sample consisted of peripheral blood. The receptors derive from a woman at least 80 years old with COVID-19, enrolled during active disease.

In this sample, this clone turned up once. The chain couples TRBV13 to TRBJ2-7, with 8 positions matching TRBD1. The CDR3 is 14 residues long. V dropped 5 bases and J dropped 3; count of bases not matched to a gene: 6. Germline V gene lookup returns CDR1 PRHDT and CDR2 FYEKMQ (reference sequence). CDR3 protein: CASSPRTGNYEQYF. The CDR3 nucleotides read TGTGCCAGCAGCCCTAGGACAGGGAACTACGAGCAGTACTTC.

The rearrangement joins TRBV5-1 to TRBJ1-1; possibly TRBD1 for D (5 bases). Germline CDR1 SGHRS, CDR2 YFSETQ. This CDR3 region has 13 residues. V lost 5 bases and J 3 bases, leaving 11 bases between the germline ends. The chain's CDR3 is CASRQVSDTEAFF. Here the CDR3 DNA reads TGCGCCAGCAGACAGGTGTCGGACACTGAAGCTTTCTTT.

This clone was picked up one time. V gene TRBV5-8 combines with J gene TRBJ1-1, with D perhaps TRBD1 (5 bases). There are 14 residues in the CDR3. Germline V gene sequence: CDR1 SGHTS, CDR2 YDEGEE. Trimming cost V 5 bases and J 3 bases, with 14 bases left between them. The CDR3 DNA reads TGTGCCAGCAGTCTCAGGGCTTCGGACACTGAAGCTTTCTTT. Translation gives CASSLRASDTEAFF.

This chain links TRBV5-6 with TRBJ1-1; D is unclear. V gave up 2 bases and J gave up 4 bases, with 12 bases separating them. The CDR3 runs to 14 residues. CDR1 and CDR2 from the germline V gene are SGHDT and YYEEEE. The CDR3 loop is CASSFWRAGTEAFF. The DNA for the CDR3 is TGTGCCAGCAGCTTTTGGCGAGCGGGCACTGAAGCTTTCTTT.

CDR3 bases: TGTGCCACCACGCCGAGGGCAGCCAGACGATCACCCCTCCACTTT. It translates to CATTPRAARRSPLHF. The chain links TRBV19 to TRBJ1-6; D gene unclear. Germline CDR1 is LNHDA and CDR2 is SQIVND (reference sequence). CDR3 size: 15 residues. Trimming took 10 bases from V and 10 from J, leaving 23 bases between them. Full variable domain (rest looked up from reference TRBV19 and TRBJ1-6): DGGITQSPKYLFRKEGQNVTLSCEQNLNHDAMYWYRQDPGQGLRLIYYSQIVNDFQKGDIAEGYSVSREKKESFPLTVTSAQKNPTAFYLCATTPRAARRSPLHFGNGTRLTVT.

The rearrangement links TRBV12-5 to TRBJ2-2; TRBD1 is a possible D gene (6 bases). The length of the CDR3 is 16 residues. In germline, CDR1 is LGHNT, CDR2 FRNRAP. V was trimmed by 4 bases and J by 0 bases, leaving 12 bases between them. The CDR3 DNA is TGTGCTAGTGGTTCATGGACAGCTGCGAACACCGGGGAGCTGTTTTTT. Translating gives CASGSWTAANTGELFF.

The CDR3: CASSQDPRTGGMSGYTF. CDR3 nucleotides: TGCGCCAGCAGCCAAGATCCTCGGACAGGGGGCATGAGTGGCTACACCTTC. The chain is built from TRBV4-1 and TRBJ1-2; 11 bases fit TRBD1. The CDR3 loop spans 17 amino acids. Germline V CDR1 and CDR2: MGHRA, YSYEKL. V lost 0 bases, J lost 7 bases, and 10 bases stayed unmatched.

This clone was counted a single time. V and J are TRBV14 and TRBJ1-2; D remains ambiguous. V was trimmed by 1 base and J by 4 bases, leaving 7 bases between them. CDR1 is SGHDN and CDR2 is FVKESK in the germline V gene. The CDR3 totals 13 residues. Written as DNA, the CDR3 is TGTGCCAGCAGCCAAGGGGCATCCTATGGCTACACCTTC. Residues: CASSQGASYGYTF.

The V call is TRBV14, the J call TRBJ2-1, with 8 bases lining up with TRBD2. The CDR3 runs 18 residues. After removal of 1 base from V and 2 bases from J, the junction contained 10 bases not matched to a gene. From germline, CDR1 is SGHDN and CDR2 FVKESK. The CDR3 region has the DNA TGTGCCAGCAGCCAAGTGGGCGGCGGGAGGTTCACCTACAATGAGCAGTTCTTC. It translates to CASSQVGGGRFTYNEQFF.

V is TRBV7-3 and J is TRBJ2-5, with 8 bases lining up with TRBD2. CDR1 SGHTA and CDR2 FQGTGA come from the germline V gene. The CDR3 runs 13 residues. V lost 8 bases to trimming and J lost 2 bases; unmatched junction nucleotides: 4. In DNA, the CDR3 is TGTGCCAGCTCGGGAGGGCCGCAAGAGACCCAGTACTTC. It translates to CASSGGPQETQYF.

This chain joins TRBV29-1 and TRBJ1-4; D not certain. CDR1 is SQVTM and CDR2 is ANQGSEA in the germline V gene. This CDR3 has 12 residues. Trimming took 7 bases from V and 8 from J, leaving 14 bases between them. Here the CDR3 reads CSARTGGEKLFF. As DNA, the CDR3 is TGCAGCGCCAGAACGGGCGGGGAAAAACTGTTTTTT.

The chain employs TRBV6-5 and TRBJ1-5; D remains unclear. The CDR3 covers 13 residues. V lost 2 bases and J 9 bases, leaving 11 bases between the germline ends. The germline V gene has CDR1 MNHEY and CDR2 SVGAGI. This chain's CDR3 is CASSYDHRGPQHF. The DNA of the CDR3 is TGTGCCAGCAGTTACGACCACCGGGGGCCCCAGCATTTT.

This chain connects TRBV13 to TRBJ2-1, with 15 bases that match TRBD2. The germline V gene encodes CDR1 PRHDT and CDR2 FYEKMQ (reference sequence). This CDR3 comprises 17 residues. V dropped 5 bases and J dropped 9; count of bases not matched to a gene: 11. The CDR3, as DNA: TGTGCCAGCAGCCCACGGACTAGCGGGAGGGCCCGACGTGAGCAGTTCTTC. Protein product: CASSPRTSGRARREQFF.

The rearrangement links TRBV6-5 to TRBJ2-2, with 7 bases identical to TRBD2. The CDR3 totals 13 residues. Germline V CDR1 and CDR2: MNHEY, SVGAGI. The J segment lost 1 base and the V segment lost 9 bases, leaving 2 bases of the junction unmatched. CDR3 protein: CASLAVNTGELFF. CDR3 nucleotide sequence: TGTGCCAGTCTAGCGGTGAACACCGGGGAGCTGTTTTTT.

This clone is a singleton in its sample. CDR3 protein: CASSQGWDFSYEQYF. The DNA for the CDR3 is TGTGCCAGCAGCCAAGGGTGGGACTTCTCCTACGAGCAGTACTTC. The chain employs TRBV4-2 and TRBJ2-7; TRBD2 might be the D (6 bases). Trimming took off 1 base at V and 0 bases at J, with 10 bases between the two ends. Germline V gene data show CDR1 as LGHNA and CDR2 as YNFKEQ. The CDR3 is 15 amino acids.

The chain combines TRBV5-5 with TRBJ2-1; weak D call: TRBD2 (6 bases). Trimming pared 2 bases from V and 6 bases from J, leaving 24 bases between. The CDR3 extends over 18 amino acids. Germline CDR1 is SGHKS and CDR2 is YYEKEE (reference sequence). The CDR3, as DNA: TGTGCCAGCAGCTTTCTCTCCACGTTCCTTCTAGCGCGCAATGAGCAGTTCTTC. Translated: CASSFLSTFLLARNEQFF. The full variable domain, completed using reference TRBV5-5 and TRBJ2-1, is DAGVTQSPTHLIKTRGQQVTLRCSPISGHKSVSWYQQVLGQGPQFIFQYYEKEERGRGNFPDRFSARQFPNYSSELNVNALLLGDSALYLCASSFLSTFLLARNEQFFGPGTRLTVL.

The table lists this clone with a few counts. The chain links TRBV5-1 to TRBJ2-1, with 10 bases matching TRBD2. Germline V lookup: CDR1 SGHRS, CDR2 YFSETQ. The CDR3 is made up of 16 amino acids. V lost 4 bases to trimming and J lost 2 bases; unmatched junction nucleotides: 6. The CDR3 region has the DNA TGCGCCAGCAGCGCGGGACTAGCGCAAACCTACAATGAGCAGTTCTTC. This translates into CASSAGLAQTYNEQFF.

V is TRBV7-3 and J is TRBJ1-1, with a tentative D call TRBD1 (5 bases). Trimming cost V 4 bases and J 6 bases, with 12 bases left between them. The CDR3 extends over 13 amino acids. Germline V lookup: CDR1 SGHTA, CDR2 FQGTGA. The CDR3, as DNA: TGTGCCAGCAGCTATACCCAGGGCTCTGAAGCTTTCTTT. Its translation: CASSYTQGSEAFF.

The V call is TRBV4-1, the J call TRBJ1-1; 7 positions match TRBD1. CDR3 size: 16 residues. The V and J ends lost 3 bases and 0 bases, in that order; junction bases with no gene match: 7. Germline CDR1 MGHRA, CDR2 YSYEKL. Here the CDR3 DNA reads TGCGCCAGCAGCCAGGGACAGAACGTAATGAACACTGAAGCTTTCTTT. Translating it yields CASSQGQNVMNTEAFF.

Only a few counts were recorded for this clone. The chain carries TRBV18 and TRBJ2-5; D is uncertain. The CDR3 is 12 amino acids. Deletions cut 3 bases from V and 1 base from J, with 3 bases between. Germline lookup yields CDR1 KGHSH and CDR2 LQKENI. The CDR3 sequence is CASSPAQETQYF. The CDR3 coding sequence is TGTGCCAGCTCACCGGCCCAAGAGACCCAGTACTTC.

This clone was seen just once. The V gene is TRBV5-1, the J gene TRBJ1-1, with 7 bases matching TRBD1. The junction had 8 bases not matched to a gene; V was cut back by 2 bases and J by 7 bases. Per the germline V gene, CDR1 is SGHRS and CDR2 is YFSETQ. CDR3 length: 14 amino acids. CDR3 nucleotide sequence: TGCGCCAGCAGCTTCGGGGGACAGAATGGTGAAGCTTTCTTT. Translated: CASSFGGQNGEAFF.

The chain has TRBV27 and TRBJ1-2; 9 bases match TRBD1. Germline lookup yields CDR1 MNHEY and CDR2 SMNVEV (reference sequence). Trimming at V came to 9 bases and at J to 5 bases, leaving 16 bases not matched to a gene. The CDR3 consists of 16 residues. The CDR3 spells CASLAYGQGPYYGYTF. CDR3 sequence (DNA): TGTGCCAGTTTAGCTTACGGACAGGGGCCTTATTATGGCTACACCTTC.

As DNA, the CDR3 is TGTGCCAGCAGTGAGGCCCCCCGAGGCACCGGGGAGCTGTTTTTT. Translating it yields CASSEAPRGTGELFF. This sequence joins TRBV2 and TRBJ2-2, with D unclear. CDR3 length equals 15 residues. Germline V gene data show CDR1 as SNHLY and CDR2 as FYNNEI. V lost 3 bases, J lost 4 bases, and 12 bases lay in between.

The chain has TRBV6-5 and TRBJ1-5; no firm D call. Deletions cut 2 bases from V and 7 bases from J, with 12 bases between. From germline, CDR1 is MNHEY and CDR2 SVGAGI. There are 14 residues in the CDR3. CDR3 sequence reads: CASSYERRRQPQHF. The CDR3 coding sequence is TGTGCCAGCAGTTACGAGAGGAGGCGGCAGCCCCAGCATTTT.

V and J are TRBV5-8 and TRBJ1-1; no firm D call. The CDR3 has 14 residues. Trimming shortened V by 1 base and J by 2 bases, and 9 bases separated the two germline ends. The germline gives CDR1 SGHTS, CDR2 YDEGEE. In nucleotides, the CDR3 is TGTGCCAGCAGCTTGTCTAGCGCCAACACTGAAGCTTTCTTT. It is translated as CASSLSSANTEAFF.